This T cell receptor (beta chain) is from a study of metastatic and nonmetastatic thyroid tumors. Study at large: A comparison of repertoires was made across blood and tumor or nodule tissue from malignant and benign thyroid patients.

This clone was seen ten or more times. Its antigen is not identified. Study observations and caveats: As reported, TCR beta diversity in blood and tumor was significantly higher in malignant thyroid tumors than in benign nodules.

Treatment of any kind had been given to no patient before thyroid surgery. Authors' analysis steps: The distant-metastasis classifier for papillary thyroid cancer was built from CDR3 differences across clinicopathological groups. TCRdb redid the clone calls on the PCR reads using MiXCR. The authors' filters were not applied to this entry. The repertoire has around 40,000 clones, roughly 14% of them found once; the top ten carry 9.5%. Sequencing was performed on blood. The sequence came from a female donor with papillary thyroid cancer or a benign thyroid nodule (not recorded which). Some clones in this sample may be carry-over from other donors' samples.

The CDR3 DNA reads TGCGCCAGCAGCCAAGATATAGATTACGAGCAGTACTTC. The encoded protein is CASSQDIDYEQYF. The rearrangement joins TRBV4-1 to TRBJ2-7; D is undetermined. V was clipped by 0 bases and J by 4 bases, with 7 bases between them. CDR3 length: 13 amino acids. Germline-derived CDR1 and CDR2 are MGHRA and YSYEKL.